The entry that follows covers one T cell receptor (beta chain) sequence. Germline-derived CDR1 and CDR2 are SGHNT and YENEEA. The CDR3 totals 15 residues. Trimming took 5 bases from V and 4 from J; bases not matched to a gene: 11. The sample is drawn from a study of T cells of healthy individuals. TCRdb re-derived calls from the 5' RACE reads in MiXCR, one entry per CDR3 protein. The repertoire holds 90,000 to 100,000 distinct CDR3 sequences, with 17% as singletons. The receptor was isolated from a human donor in good health. The V gene is TRBV11-3, the J gene TRBJ2-7; 7 positions match TRBD1. The DNA for the CDR3 is TGTGCCAGCAGCGCCCCGGGACAGCTTCTTTACGAGCAGTACTTC. It is translated as CASSAPGQLLYEQYF.